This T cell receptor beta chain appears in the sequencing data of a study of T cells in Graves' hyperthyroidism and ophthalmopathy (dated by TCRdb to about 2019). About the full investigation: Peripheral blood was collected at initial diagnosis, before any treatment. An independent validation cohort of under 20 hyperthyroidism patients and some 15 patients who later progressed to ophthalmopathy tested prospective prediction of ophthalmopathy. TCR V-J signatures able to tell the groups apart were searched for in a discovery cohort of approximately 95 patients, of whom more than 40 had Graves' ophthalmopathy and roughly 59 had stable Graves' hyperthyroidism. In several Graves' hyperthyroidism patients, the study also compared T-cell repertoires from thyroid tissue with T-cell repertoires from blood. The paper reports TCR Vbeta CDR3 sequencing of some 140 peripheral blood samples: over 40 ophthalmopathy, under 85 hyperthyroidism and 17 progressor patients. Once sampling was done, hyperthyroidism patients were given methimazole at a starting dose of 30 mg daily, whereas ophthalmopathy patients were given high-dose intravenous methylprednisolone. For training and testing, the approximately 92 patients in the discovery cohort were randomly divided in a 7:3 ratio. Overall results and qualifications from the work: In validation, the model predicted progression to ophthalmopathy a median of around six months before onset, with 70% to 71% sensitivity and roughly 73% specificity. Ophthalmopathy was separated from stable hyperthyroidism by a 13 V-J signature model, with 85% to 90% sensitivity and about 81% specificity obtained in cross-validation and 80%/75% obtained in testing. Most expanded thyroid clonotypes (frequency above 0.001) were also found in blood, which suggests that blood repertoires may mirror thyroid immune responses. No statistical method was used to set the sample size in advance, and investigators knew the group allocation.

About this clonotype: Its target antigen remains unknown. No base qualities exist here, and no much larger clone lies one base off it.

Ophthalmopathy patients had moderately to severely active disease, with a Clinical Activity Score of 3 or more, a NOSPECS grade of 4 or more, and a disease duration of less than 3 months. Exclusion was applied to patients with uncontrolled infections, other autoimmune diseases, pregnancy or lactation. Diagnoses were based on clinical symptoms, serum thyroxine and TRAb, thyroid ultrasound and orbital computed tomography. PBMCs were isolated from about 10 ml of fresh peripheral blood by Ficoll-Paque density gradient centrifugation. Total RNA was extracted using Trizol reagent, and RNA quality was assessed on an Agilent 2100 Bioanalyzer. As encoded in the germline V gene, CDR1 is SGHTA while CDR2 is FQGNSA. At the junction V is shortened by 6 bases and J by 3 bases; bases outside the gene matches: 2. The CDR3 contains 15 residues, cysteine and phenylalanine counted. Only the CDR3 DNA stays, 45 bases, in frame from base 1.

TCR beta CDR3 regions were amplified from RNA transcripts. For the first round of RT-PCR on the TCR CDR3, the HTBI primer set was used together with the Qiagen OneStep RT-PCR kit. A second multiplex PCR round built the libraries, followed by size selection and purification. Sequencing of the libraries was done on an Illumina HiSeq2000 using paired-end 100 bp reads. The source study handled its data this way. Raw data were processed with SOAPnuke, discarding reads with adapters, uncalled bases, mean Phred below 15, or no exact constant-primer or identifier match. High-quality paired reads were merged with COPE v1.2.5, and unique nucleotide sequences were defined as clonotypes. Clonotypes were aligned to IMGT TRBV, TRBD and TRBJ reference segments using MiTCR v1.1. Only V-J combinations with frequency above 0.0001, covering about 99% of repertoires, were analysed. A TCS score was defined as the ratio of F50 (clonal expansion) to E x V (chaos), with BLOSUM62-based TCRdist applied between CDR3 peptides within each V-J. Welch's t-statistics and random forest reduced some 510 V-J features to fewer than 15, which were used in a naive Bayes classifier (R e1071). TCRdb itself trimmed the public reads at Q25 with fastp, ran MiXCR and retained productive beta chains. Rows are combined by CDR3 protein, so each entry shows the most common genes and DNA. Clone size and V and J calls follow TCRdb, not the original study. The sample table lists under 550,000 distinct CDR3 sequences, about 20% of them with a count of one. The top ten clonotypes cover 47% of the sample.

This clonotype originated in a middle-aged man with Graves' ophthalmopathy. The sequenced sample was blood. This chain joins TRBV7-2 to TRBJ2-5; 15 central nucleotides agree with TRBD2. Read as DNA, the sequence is TGTGCCAGCAGACGGACTAGCGGGGGGGAAGAGACCCAGTACTTC. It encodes CASRRTSGGEETQYF.